The sample holds many counts of the clone carrying this T cell receptor beta chain. Its antigen remains unidentified. This record belongs to a study of glioma-infiltrating T cells. Using RNA template, CDR3s of TCR alpha and beta were amplified with iRepertoire arm-PCR. Input was roughly 95-400 ng of tissue mRNA or PBMC total RNA. TCRdb called the multiplex PCR reads again in MiXCR, with one record for every CDR3 protein. Of 150,000 to 200,000 distinct CDR3 sequences listed, under 55% are singletons. CDR3 size: 16 residues. The germline CDR1 and CDR2 sequences are LNHDA and SQIVND (reference sequence). After removal of 6 bases from V and 2 bases from J, the junction contained 12 bases not matched to a gene. Study outcomes and limitations: Tissue-blood divergence was below expectation in non-neoplastic patients, above in gliomas.

V and J are TRBV19 and TRBJ2-7; 8 nucleotides agree with TRBD2. Source material: glioma tissue, nonneoplastic brain tissue, or PBMCs (not recorded which). This clonotype originated in a human donor with low-grade glioma or glioblastoma, undergoing nonglioma brain surgery, or in good health (not recorded which). The CDR3 DNA sequence: TGTGCCAGTAGCCAGATTTTACTAGCGGAAGCCTACGAGCAGTACTTC. Translation gives CASSQILLAEAYEQYF.